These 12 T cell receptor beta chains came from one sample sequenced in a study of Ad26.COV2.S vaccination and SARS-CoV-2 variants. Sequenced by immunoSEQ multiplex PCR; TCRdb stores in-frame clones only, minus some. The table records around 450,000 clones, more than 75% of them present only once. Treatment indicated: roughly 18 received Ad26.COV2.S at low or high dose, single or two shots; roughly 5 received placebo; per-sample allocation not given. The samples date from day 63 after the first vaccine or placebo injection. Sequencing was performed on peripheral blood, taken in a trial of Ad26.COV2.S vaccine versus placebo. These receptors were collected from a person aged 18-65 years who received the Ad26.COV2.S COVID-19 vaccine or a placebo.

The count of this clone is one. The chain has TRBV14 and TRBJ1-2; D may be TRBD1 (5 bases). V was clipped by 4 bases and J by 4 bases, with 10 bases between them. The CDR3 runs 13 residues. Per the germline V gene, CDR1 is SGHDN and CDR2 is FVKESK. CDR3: CASSPPGGYGYTF. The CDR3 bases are TGTGCCAGCAGCCCCCCCGGGGGCTATGGCTACACCTTC.

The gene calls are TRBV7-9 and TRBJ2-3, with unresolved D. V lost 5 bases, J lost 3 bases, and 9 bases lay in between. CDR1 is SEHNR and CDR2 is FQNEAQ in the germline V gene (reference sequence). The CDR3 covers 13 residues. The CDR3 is CASSPHFTDTQYF. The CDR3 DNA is TGTGCCAGCAGCCCCCATTTTACAGATACGCAGTATTTT.

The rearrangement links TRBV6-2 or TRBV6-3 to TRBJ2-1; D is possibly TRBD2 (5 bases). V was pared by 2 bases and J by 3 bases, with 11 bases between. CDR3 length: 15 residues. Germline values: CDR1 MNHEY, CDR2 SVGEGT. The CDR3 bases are TGTGCCAGCAGTTACCCCGGGGAAATCTACAATGAGCAGTTCTTC. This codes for CASSYPGEIYNEQFF.

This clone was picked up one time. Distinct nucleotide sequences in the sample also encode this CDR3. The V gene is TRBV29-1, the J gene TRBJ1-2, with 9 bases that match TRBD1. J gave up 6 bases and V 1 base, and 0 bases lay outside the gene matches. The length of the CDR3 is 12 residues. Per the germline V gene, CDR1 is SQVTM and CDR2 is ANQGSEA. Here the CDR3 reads CSVEGQGDGYTF. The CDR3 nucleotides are TGCAGCGTTGAAGGACAGGGGGATGGCTACACCTTC.

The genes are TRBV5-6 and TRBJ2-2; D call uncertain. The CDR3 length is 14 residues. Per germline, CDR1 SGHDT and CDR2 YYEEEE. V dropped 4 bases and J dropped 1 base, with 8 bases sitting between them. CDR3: CASSRRMNTGELFF. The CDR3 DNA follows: TGTGCCAGCAGCCGCCGAATGAACACCGGGGAGCTGTTTTTT.

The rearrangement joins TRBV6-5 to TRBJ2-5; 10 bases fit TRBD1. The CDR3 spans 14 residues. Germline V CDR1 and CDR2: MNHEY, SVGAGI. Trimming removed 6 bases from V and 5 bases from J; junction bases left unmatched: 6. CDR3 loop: CASRLTGGRETQYF. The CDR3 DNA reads TGTGCCAGCAGGTTGACAGGGGGCAGGGAGACCCAGTACTTC.

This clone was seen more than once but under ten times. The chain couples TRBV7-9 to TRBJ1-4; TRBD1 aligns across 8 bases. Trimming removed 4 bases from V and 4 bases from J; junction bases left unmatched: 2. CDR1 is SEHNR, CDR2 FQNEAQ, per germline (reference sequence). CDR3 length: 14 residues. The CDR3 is CASSWGQDNEKLFF. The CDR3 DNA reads TGTGCCAGCAGCTGGGGACAGGATAATGAAAAACTGTTTTTT.

The CDR3: CASSGQGRNEQFF. The CDR3 DNA follows: TGTGCCAGCAGCGGACAGGGGCGGAATGAGCAGTTCTTC. The chain links TRBV7-9 to TRBJ2-1; TRBD1 matches at 9 bases. V lost 5 bases and J lost 7; bases outside the gene matches: 3. The CDR3 totals 13 residues. Germline V gene sequence: CDR1 SEHNR, CDR2 FQNEAQ (reference sequence).

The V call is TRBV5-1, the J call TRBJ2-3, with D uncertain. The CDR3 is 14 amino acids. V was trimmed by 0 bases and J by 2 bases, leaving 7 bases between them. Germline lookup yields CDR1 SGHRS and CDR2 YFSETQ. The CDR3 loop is CASSLGQNTDTQYF. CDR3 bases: TGCGCCAGCAGCTTGGGTCAGAACACAGATACGCAGTATTTT.

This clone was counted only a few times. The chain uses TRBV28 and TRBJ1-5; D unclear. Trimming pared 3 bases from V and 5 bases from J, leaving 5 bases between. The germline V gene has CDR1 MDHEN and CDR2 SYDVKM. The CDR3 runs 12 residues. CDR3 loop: CASSFGHQPQHF. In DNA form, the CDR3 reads TGTGCCAGCAGTTTTGGCCATCAGCCCCAGCATTTT.

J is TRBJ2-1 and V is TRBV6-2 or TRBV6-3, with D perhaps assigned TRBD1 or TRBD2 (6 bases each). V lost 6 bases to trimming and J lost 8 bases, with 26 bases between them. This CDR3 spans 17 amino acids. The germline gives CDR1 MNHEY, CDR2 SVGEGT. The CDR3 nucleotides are TGTGCCAGCAGCCCTAGACCGGGGGCCCTCACAGGTGATGAGCAGTTCTTC. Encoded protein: CASSPRPGALTGDEQFF.

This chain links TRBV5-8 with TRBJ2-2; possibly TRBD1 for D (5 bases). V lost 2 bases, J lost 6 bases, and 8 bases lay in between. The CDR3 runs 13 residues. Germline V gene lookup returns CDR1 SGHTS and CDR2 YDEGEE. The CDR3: CASSFLGPGELFF. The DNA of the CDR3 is TGTGCCAGCAGCTTCCTGGGGCCCGGGGAGCTGTTTTTT.